This section outlines one T cell receptor (beta chain) sequence together with its context. Its antigen is as yet unknown. This sample was included in a study of cytomegalovirus exposure and HLA in healthy donors. Study-level results: Researchers catalogued approximately 160 TCR beta chains as cytomegalovirus-associated.

TCRdb's copy holds only in-frame clones and misses some; the assay was immunoSEQ multiplex PCR. This sample has 71,000 or so clones, with 94% found just once. The V end lost 2 bases, the J end lost 4 bases, and 12 bases lay between the germline ends. Germline CDR1 is GTSNPN and CDR2 is SVGIG (reference sequence). The CDR3 covers 13 residues. The J gene is TRBJ2-7, the V gene TRBV30; TRBD1 might be the D (5 bases). The TCR sequence derives from a woman younger than 35 in good health and CMV-seronegative. What was sequenced was PBMCs. CDR3 amino acids: CAWSYDSSYEQYF. The CDR3 nucleotides read TGTGCCTGGAGTTACGACAGTTCTTACGAGCAGTACTTC.